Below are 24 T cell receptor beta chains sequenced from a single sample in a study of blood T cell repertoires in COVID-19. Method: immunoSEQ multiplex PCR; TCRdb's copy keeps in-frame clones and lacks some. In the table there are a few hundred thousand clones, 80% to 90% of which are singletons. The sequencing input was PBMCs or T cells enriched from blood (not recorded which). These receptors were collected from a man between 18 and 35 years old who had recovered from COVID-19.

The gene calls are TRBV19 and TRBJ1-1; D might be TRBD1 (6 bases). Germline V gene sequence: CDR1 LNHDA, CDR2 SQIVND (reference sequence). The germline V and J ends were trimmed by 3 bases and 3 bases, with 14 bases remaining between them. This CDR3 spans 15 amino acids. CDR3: CASSITGYKDTEAFF. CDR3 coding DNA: TGTGCCAGTAGTATTACAGGGTATAAGGACACTGAAGCTTTCTTT.

CDR3 sequence: CASSPPGQPRDIQYF. The DNA of the CDR3 is TGTGCCAGCTCACCACCGGGGCAGCCTAGGGACATTCAGTACTTC. The genes are TRBV18 and TRBJ2-4; tentatively, D is TRBD1 (5 bases). The germline V gene has CDR1 KGHSH and CDR2 LQKENI. V was clipped by 0 bases and J by 8 bases, with 14 bases between them. The CDR3 spans 15 residues. Looking up the rest from reference TRBV18 and TRBJ2-4 gives the full variable domain: NAGVMQNPRHLVRRRGQEARLRCSPMKGHSHVYWYRQLPEEGLKFMVYLQKENIIDESGMPKERFSAEFPKEGPSILRIQQVVRGDSAAYFCASSPPGQPRDIQYFGAGTRLSVL.

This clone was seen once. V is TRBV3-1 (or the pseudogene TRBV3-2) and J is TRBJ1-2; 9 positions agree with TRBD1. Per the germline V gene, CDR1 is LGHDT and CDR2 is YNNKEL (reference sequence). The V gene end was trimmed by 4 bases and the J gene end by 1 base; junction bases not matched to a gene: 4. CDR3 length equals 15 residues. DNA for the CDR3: TGTGCCAGCAGCCGGGGACAGGGTGATAACTATGGCTACACCTTC. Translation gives CASSRGQGDNYGYTF.

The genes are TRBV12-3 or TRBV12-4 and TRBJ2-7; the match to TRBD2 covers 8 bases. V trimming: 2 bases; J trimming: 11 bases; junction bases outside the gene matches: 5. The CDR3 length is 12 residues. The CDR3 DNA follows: TGTGCCAGCAGTTTATACGGGACTAGGGAGTACTTC. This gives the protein CASSLYGTREYF.

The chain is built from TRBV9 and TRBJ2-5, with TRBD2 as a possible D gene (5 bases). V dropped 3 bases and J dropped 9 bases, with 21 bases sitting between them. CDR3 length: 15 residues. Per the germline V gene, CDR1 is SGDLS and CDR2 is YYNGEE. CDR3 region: CASSELPEGFHPQYF. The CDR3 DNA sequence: TGTGCCAGCAGCGAGCTACCCGAGGGTTTTCATCCCCAGTACTTC.

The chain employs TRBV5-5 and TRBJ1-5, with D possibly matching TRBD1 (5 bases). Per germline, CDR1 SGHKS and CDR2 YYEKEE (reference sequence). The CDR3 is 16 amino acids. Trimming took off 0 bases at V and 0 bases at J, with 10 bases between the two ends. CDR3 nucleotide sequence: TGTGCCAGCAGCTTGGCAGGGATAAGTAGCAATCAGCCCCAGCATTTT. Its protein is CASSLAGISSNQPQHF. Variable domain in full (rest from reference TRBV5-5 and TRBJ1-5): DAGVTQSPTHLIKTRGQQVTLRCSPISGHKSVSWYQQVLGQGPQFIFQYYEKEERGRGNFPDRFSARQFPNYSSELNVNALLLGDSALYLCASSLAGISSNQPQHFGDGTRLSIL.

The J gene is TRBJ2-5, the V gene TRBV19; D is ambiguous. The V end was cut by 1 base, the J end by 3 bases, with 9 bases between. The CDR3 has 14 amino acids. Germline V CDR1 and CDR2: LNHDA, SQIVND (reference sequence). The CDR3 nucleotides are TGTGCCAGTAGTATAGGGAACAGTAAAGAGACCCAGTACTTC. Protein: CASSIGNSKETQYF.

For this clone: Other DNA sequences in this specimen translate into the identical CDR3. The CDR3 nucleotides read TGTGCCAGCAGTCCAGGGTTCACAGATACGCAGTATTTT. This codes for CASSPGFTDTQYF. This chain connects TRBV6-5 to TRBJ2-3, with a possible D match to TRBD1 (5 bases). V lost 5 bases and J 2 bases, leaving 8 bases between the germline ends. The germline V gene has CDR1 MNHEY and CDR2 SVGAGI. This CDR3 contains 13 residues.

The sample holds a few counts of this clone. Here the CDR3 reads CASSVDAGPYEQYF. The CDR3 DNA reads TGTGCCAGCAGCGTAGATGCGGGTCCCTACGAGCAGTACTTC. The chain joins TRBV9 to TRBJ2-7; TRBD2 is a possible D gene (5 bases). CDR1 and CDR2 (germline): SGDLS, YYNGEE. The V and J ends lost 0 bases and 2 bases respectively, with 9 bases between them. The CDR3 contains 14 residues.

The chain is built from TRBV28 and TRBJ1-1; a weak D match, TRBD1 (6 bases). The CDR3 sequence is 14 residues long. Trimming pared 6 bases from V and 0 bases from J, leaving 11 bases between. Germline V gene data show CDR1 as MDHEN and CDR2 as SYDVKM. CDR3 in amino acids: CASRTRTVNTEAFF. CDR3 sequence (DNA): TGTGCCAGCAGAACAAGGACAGTGAACACTGAAGCTTTCTTT. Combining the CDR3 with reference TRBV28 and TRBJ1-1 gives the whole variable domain DVKVTQSSRYLVKRTGEKVFLECVQDMDHENMFWYRQDPGLGLRLIYFSYDVKMKEKGDIPEGYSVSREKKERFSLILESASTNQTSMYLCASRTRTVNTEAFFGQGTRLTVV.

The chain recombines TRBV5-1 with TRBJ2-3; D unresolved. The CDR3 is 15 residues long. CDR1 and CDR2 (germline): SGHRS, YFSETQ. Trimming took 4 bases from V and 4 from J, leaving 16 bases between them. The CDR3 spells CASSPSLLLADTQYF. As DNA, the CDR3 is TGCGCCAGCAGCCCCTCACTTCTCCTGGCAGATACGCAGTATTTT.

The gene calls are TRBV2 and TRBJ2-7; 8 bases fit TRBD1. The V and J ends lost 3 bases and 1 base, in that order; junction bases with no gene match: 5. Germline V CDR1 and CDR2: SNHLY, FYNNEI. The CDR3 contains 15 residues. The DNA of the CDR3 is TGTGCCAGCAGTGATCTCCGGACAGGGTCCTACGAGCAGTACTTC. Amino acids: CASSDLRTGSYEQYF.

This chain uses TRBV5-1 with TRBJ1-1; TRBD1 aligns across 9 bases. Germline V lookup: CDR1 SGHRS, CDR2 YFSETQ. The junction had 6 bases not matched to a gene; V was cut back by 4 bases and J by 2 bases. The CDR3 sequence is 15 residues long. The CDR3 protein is CASSRGQGKNTEAFF. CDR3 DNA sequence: TGCGCCAGCAGCAGGGGACAGGGAAAAAACACTGAAGCTTTCTTT. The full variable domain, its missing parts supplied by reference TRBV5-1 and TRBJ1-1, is KAGVTQTPRYLIKTRGQQVTLSCSPISGHRSVSWYQQTPGQGLQFLFEYFSETQRNKGNFPGRFSGRQFSNSRSEMNVSTLELGDSALYLCASSRGQGKNTEAFFGQGTRLTVV.

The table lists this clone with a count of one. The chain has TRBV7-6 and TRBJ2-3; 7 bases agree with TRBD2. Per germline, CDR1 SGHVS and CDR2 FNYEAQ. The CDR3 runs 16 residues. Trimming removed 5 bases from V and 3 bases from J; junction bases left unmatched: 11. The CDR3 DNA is TGTGCCAGCAGCCCTAGATCGGCGGGGGAGACAGATACGCAGTATTTT. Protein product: CASSPRSAGETDTQYF. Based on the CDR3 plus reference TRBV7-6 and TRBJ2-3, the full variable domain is GAGVSQSPRYKVTKRGQDVALRCDPISGHVSLYWYRQALGQGPEFLTYFNYEAQQDKSGLPNDRFSAERPEGSISTLTIQRTEQRDSAMYRCASSPRSAGETDTQYFGPGTRLTVL.

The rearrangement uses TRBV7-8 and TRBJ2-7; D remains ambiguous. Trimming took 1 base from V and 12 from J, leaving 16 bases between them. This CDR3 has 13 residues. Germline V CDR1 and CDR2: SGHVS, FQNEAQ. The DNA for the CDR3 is TGTGCCAGCAGCTTAGATTACTCCTACCCCGGGTACTTC. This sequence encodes CASSLDYSYPGYF.

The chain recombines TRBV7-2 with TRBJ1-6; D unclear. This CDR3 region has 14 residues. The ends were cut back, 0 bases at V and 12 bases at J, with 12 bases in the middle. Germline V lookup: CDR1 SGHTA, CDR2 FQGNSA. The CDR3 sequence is CASSLAWTGGPLHF. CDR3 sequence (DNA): TGTGCCAGCAGCTTAGCTTGGACGGGAGGACCCCTCCACTTT. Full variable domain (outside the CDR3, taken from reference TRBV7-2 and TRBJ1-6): GAGVSQSPSNKVTEKGKDVELRCDPISGHTALYWYRQSLGQGLEFLIYFQGNSAPDKSGLPSDRFSAERTGGSVSTLTIQRTQQEDSAVYLCASSLAWTGGPLHFGNGTRLTVT.

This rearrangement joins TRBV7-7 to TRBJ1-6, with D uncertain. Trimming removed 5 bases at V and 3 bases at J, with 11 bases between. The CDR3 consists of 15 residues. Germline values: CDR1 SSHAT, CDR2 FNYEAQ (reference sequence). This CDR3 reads CASSPIAGYNSPLHF. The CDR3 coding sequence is TGTGCCAGCAGCCCTATAGCCGGCTATAATTCACCCCTCCACTTT.

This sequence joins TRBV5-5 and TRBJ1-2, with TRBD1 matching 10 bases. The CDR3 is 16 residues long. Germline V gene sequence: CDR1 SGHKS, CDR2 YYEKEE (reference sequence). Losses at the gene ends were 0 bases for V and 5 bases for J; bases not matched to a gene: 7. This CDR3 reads CASSLDVGQGVYGYTF. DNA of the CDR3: TGTGCCAGCAGCTTGGATGTAGGACAGGGGGTATATGGCTACACCTTC.

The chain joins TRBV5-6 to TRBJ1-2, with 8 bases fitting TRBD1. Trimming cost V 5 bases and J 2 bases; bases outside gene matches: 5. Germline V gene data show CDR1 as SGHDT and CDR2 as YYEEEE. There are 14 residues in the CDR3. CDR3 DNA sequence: TGTGCCAGCAGTACTGACAGGGGAAACTATGGCTACACCTTC. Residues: CASSTDRGNYGYTF.

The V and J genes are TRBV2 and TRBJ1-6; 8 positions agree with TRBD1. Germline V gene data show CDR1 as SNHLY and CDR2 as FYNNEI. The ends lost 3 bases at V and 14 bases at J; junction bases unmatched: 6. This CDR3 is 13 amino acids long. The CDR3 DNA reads TGTGCCAGCAGTGACGCAGGGGGCCTAGCCCTCCACTTT. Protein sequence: CASSDAGGLALHF.

The CDR3 loop is CAWSLSSNEQFF. The CDR3 DNA reads as TGTGCCTGGAGTTTAAGCTCCAATGAGCAGTTCTTC. The chain couples TRBV30 to TRBJ2-1; D remains ambiguous. This CDR3 comprises 12 residues. V lost 2 bases, J lost 6 bases, and 8 bases lay in between. Germline V gene data show CDR1 as GTSNPN and CDR2 as SVGIG (reference sequence).

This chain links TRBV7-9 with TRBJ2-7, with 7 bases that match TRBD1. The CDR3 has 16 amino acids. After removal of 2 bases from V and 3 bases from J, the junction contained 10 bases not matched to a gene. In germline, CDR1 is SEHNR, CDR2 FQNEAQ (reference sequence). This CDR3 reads CASSLTGLDRLYEQYF. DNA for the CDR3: TGTGCCAGCAGCTTAACCGGCCTGGACAGGCTCTACGAGCAGTACTTC.

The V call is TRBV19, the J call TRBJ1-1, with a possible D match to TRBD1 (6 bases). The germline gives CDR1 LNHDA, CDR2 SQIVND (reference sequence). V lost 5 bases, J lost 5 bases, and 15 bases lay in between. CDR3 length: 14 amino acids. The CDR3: CASSPMERGTEAFF. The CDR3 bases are TGTGCCAGTAGTCCCATGGAGAGGGGGACTGAAGCTTTCTTT.

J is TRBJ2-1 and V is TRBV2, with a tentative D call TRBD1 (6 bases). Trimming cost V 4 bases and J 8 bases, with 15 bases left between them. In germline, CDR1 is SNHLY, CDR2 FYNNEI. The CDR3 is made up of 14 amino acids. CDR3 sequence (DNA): TGTGCCAGCAGTGTACAGGGTGTTAGAGATGAGCAGTTCTTC. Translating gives CASSVQGVRDEQFF.